This section outlines one T cell receptor beta chain sequence together with its context. Its antigen is unknown. A read error may account for a junction end that differs from germline. This sample was taken from a study of T cells in Graves' hyperthyroidism and ophthalmopathy (dated by TCRdb to about 2019). For context, the study as a whole: A discovery cohort of approximately 100 patients, approximately 45 with Graves' ophthalmopathy and about 58 with stable Graves' hyperthyroidism, was used to find distinguishing TCR V-J signatures. Prospective prediction of ophthalmopathy was tested in an independent validation cohort of approximately 19 hyperthyroidism patients and 17 patients who later progressed to ophthalmopathy. The roughly 91 discovery patients were randomly divided into training and test sets at a 7:3 ratio. Thyroid tissue and blood T-cell repertoires from six Graves' hyperthyroidism patients were also compared in the study. After sampling, hyperthyroidism patients received methimazole starting at 30 mg daily, and ophthalmopathy patients received high-dose intravenous methylprednisolone. The paper reports TCR Vbeta CDR3 sequencing of some 140 peripheral blood samples: under 45 ophthalmopathy, under 80 hyperthyroidism and some 17 progressor patients.

The germline V gene sets CDR1 to SGHTA and CDR2 to FQGNSA. Reading from cysteine to phenylalanine, the CDR3 counts 12 amino acids. The only DNA kept is the CDR3, 36 bases in frame from the first base. Exclusion was applied to patients with uncontrolled infections, other autoimmune diseases, pregnancy or lactation. Diagnoses were established on the basis of clinical symptoms, serum thyroxine and TRAb, thyroid ultrasound, and orbital computed tomography. Total RNA was extracted with Trizol reagent, and quality was checked on an Agilent 2100 Bioanalyzer. What the work shows at the level of the full study, not this receptor alone: In validation, the model predicted progression to ophthalmopathy a median of approximately 6.3 months before onset, with roughly 71% sensitivity and about 72% specificity. No statistical method was used to fix the sample size in advance, and group allocation was not hidden from the investigators. Most expanded thyroid clonotypes (frequency above 0.001) were also detected in blood, a finding suggesting that blood repertoires may reflect thyroid immune responses. In cross-validation, a model built on a 13 V-J signature told ophthalmopathy apart from stable hyperthyroidism with less than 90% sensitivity and about 81% specificity, and in testing the same model reached 80%/75%.

The TCR beta CDR3 regions were amplified from RNA transcripts. A first-round RT-PCR of the TCR CDR3 used the HTBI primer set with the Qiagen OneStep RT-PCR kit. Libraries were constructed in a second round of multiplex PCR, after which size selection and purification were performed. Libraries were sequenced paired-end with 100 bp reads on an Illumina HiSeq2000. The paper's processing steps were these. SOAPnuke was used to process the raw data, removing reads that contained adapters or uncalled bases, had a mean Phred below 15, or lacked an exact match to the constant primer or identifier. COPE v1.2.5 was used to merge high-quality paired reads, and clonotypes were defined as unique nucleotide sequences. MiTCR v1.1 was used to align clonotypes to the IMGT TRBV, TRBD and TRBJ reference segments. The analysis included only V-J combinations with a frequency above 0.0001, which together covered approximately 99% of the repertoires. The TCS score was defined as F50 (clonal expansion) divided by E x V (chaos), with BLOSUM62-based TCRdist calculated between CDR3 peptides within each V-J. Welch's t-statistics and random forest reduced some 510 V-J features to fewer than 15, which were used in a naive Bayes classifier (R e1071). The similarity between thyroid and blood repertoires was quantified using the Morisita-Horn index. TCRdb reprocessed the public reads (quality trimming at Q25 with fastp, clone calling with MiXCR) and kept in-frame beta chains. Rows are combined by CDR3 protein, so each entry shows the most common genes and DNA. None of the V and J calls come from the authors' own analysis; TCRdb made them. Present in this sample are a few hundred thousand distinct CDR3 sequences, about 45% of which were seen just once. The ten largest clones take up 15% to 20% of the sample.

Here the chain combines TRBV7-2 and TRBJ1-3; there is no confident call for the D gene. This sequence was found in an adult woman with Graves' disease, either hyperthyroidism or ophthalmopathy (not recorded which). Sequencing was done on a sample of peripheral blood or thyroid tissue (not recorded which). The CDR3 corresponds to CASNILDSTVYF. In nucleotide form, the sequence is TGTGCCAGCAACATCCTGGACTCCACCGTATATTTT.